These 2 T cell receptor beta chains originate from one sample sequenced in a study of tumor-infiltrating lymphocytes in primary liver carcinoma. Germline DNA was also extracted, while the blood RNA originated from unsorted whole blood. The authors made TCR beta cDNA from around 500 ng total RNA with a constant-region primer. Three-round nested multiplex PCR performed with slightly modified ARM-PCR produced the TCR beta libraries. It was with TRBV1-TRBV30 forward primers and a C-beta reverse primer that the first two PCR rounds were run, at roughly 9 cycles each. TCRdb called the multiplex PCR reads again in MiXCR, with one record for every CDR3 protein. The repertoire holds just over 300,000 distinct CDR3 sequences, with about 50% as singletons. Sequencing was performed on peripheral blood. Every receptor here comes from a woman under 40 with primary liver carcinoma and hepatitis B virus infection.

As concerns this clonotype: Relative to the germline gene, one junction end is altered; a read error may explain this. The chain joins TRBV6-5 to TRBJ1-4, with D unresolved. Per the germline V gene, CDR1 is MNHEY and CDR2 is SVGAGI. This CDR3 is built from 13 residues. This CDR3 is CTSSYRHGEKLFF. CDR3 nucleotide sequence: TGTACCAGCAGTTACCGGCACGGTGAAAAACTGTTTTTT.

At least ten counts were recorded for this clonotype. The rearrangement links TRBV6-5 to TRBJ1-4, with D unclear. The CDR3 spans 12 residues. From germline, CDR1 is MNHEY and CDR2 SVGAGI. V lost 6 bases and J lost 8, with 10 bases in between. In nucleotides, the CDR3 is TGTGCCAGCAGGACCCAAAGGGAAAAACTGTTTTTT. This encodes CASRTQREKLFF.